Below, one T cell receptor (beta chain) is given with its context. The specificity of this receptor is unknown. Base qualities were left out, and no much larger clone turns up one base away. The CDR3 sequence holds 13 residues, the cysteine and phenylalanine included. Only CDR3 DNA remains: 39 bases, in frame from the first base. The germline V gene (reference sequence) sets CDR1 to MNHEY and CDR2 to SMNVEV. V is trimmed back by 9 bases and J by 7 bases, and the junction contains 4 bases that no gene match accounts for. TCRbeta CDR3 regions were amplified from genomic DNA by means of the immunoSEQ Assay, a bias-controlled multiplex PCR. The published analysis was carried out like this. The number of nucleated cells in each sample was estimated from the amplification of reference gene primers within the assay. To quantify the absolute abundance of each unique TCRbeta CDR3 rearrangement, sequence reads were collapsed and filtered. For each sample, productive Simpson clonality was calculated as the square root of Simpson's diversity index over productive rearrangements. The table was pulled from immuneACCESS by TCRdb, which kept in-frame rearrangements only. Such tables lose some clones; where checked, under half of the loss comes from unresolved V genes, and the rest has no known cause. V and J calls and clone size follow that table, whereas D and trimming were derived from the DNA. Within this sample are roughly 220,000 clones, with nearly 90% of them counted one time only. The ten top clones hold more than 12% of the sample.

The data originate from a study of blood T cell repertoires in COVID-19 (dated by TCRdb to the early 2020s). Context from the whole study: Samples from collaborators originated in the United States, Italy and Spain and spanned both the acute and convalescent phases of COVID-19. The sample metadata nearly always contained a de-identified subject ID, COVID-19 status, age in years and sex. The repertoires were released in a freely available public database intended as a resource for research on the immune response to SARS-CoV-2. Where HLA class I and class II types were available, the types were taken from metadata supplied by the sample provider, not from assay-based typing. The dataset comprised deeply sampled blood TCRbeta repertoires from subjects exposed to, actively infected with, or recovered from COVID-19. The prospective study material was composed of cDNA or gDNA derived from T cells, B-cell-depleted T cells, or PBMCs. The samples were drawn from two sources: the first 160 participants of the ongoing ImmuneRACE study, and 1,000 to 1,500 subjects contributed by 6 global collaborators. General findings and caveats noted by the study authors: The quantity of clinical and demographic metadata differed by source and by participant and was supplied without curation.

Enrolling through a virtual design, the prospective study's participants ranged in age from about 18 to 89 years and lived across 24 United States geographic areas. In the prospective study, cohorts were assigned on the basis of participant-reported clinical history obtained from a screening survey and a study questionnaire. Exposed participants were defined as having been in contact with someone with a PCR-confirmed or clinician-diagnosed COVID-19 case within 2 weeks of study entry. In the prospective study, whole blood, serum and a nasopharyngeal or oropharyngeal swab were collected from each participant by mobile phlebotomists. Additional blood draws and questionnaires over an approximately two-month period could optionally be provided by prospective study participants. Prospective study blood samples were shipped either frozen or at room temperature before DNA extraction.

The rearrangement joined TRBV27 to TRBJ1-4, with 11 bases matching TRBD1. The TCR comes from a man between 25 and 39 years old who had been exposed to COVID-19. Input material: PBMCs or T cells enriched from blood (not recorded which). In nucleotides, the sequence is TGTGCCAGTAGGACAGGGGGCGGTGAAAAACTGTTTTTT. Its translation reads: CASRTGGGEKLFF.